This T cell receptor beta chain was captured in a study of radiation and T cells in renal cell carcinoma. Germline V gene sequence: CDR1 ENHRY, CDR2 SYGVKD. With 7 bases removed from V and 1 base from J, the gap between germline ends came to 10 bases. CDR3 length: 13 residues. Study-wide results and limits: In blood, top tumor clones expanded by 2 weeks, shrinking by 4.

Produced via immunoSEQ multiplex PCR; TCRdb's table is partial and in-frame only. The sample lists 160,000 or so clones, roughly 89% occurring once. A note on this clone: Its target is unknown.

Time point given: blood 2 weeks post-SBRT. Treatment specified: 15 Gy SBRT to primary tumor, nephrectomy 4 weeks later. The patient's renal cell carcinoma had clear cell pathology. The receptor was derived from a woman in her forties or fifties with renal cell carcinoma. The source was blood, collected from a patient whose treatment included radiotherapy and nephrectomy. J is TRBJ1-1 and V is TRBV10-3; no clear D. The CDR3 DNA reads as TGTGCCATCACGGACTTACCGAACACTGAAGCTTTCTTT. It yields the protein CAITDLPNTEAFF.